What follows is one T cell receptor beta chain and its context. Authors' processing steps: Reference gene primers were amplified, and this amplification served to estimate nucleated cell counts. Libraries were prepared by immunoSEQ multiplex PCR; TCRdb keeps only in-frame clonotypes and omits some of them. That table gives V, J and clone size, and the DNA gave D and trimming. The table records 300,000 to 350,000 clones, roughly 86% of them present only once. Those who participated ranged in age from roughly 18 to 89 years and resided in about two dozen US areas. Categorization into cohorts depended on clinical history that participants reported. A COVID-19 case had been met by exposed participants during the 2 weeks before study entry. CDR3 size: 13 residues. Trimming stripped 6 bases from V and 6 bases from J, with 14 bases between. The sample is drawn from a study of blood T cell repertoires in COVID-19.

The chain has TRBV12-3 or TRBV12-4 and TRBJ1-1; D perhaps matches TRBD1 (5 bases). This TCR was sampled from a woman in her thirties who had been exposed to COVID-19. Sequenced material: PBMCs or T cells enriched from blood (not recorded which). CDR3: CASRGPVAAEAFF. CDR3 sequence (DNA): TGTGCCAGCAGGGGGCCCGTGGCAGCTGAAGCTTTCTTT.